This passage covers 17 T cell receptor beta chains from one sample sequenced in a study of monozygotic twins with inflammatory bowel disease. One entry per CDR3 protein, without DNA, is what TCRdb gives after re-calling the 5' RACE reads. This sample's table has around 450,000 distinct CDR3 sequences. Input material: blood. All receptors derive from a human donor with ulcerative colitis or Crohn's disease, or a healthy co-twin of an affected twin (not recorded which).

The J gene is TRBJ2-1, the V gene TRBV5-5; TCRdb reports TRBD2, a call that lacks DNA to check it against. This CDR3 contains 16 residues. Germline values: CDR1 SGHKS, CDR2 YYEKEE (reference sequence). This chain's CDR3 is CASSPPTSTTGDEQFF.

This chain connects TRBV5-5 to TRBJ1-4; TCRdb designates TRBD1, a call that cannot be tested without DNA. The CDR3 is 15 amino acids. The V gene's germline CDR1 is SGHKS and CDR2 YYEKEE (reference sequence). The CDR3 reads CASSLGESGGEKLFF.

The chain joins TRBV5-5 to TRBJ1-1; the TRBD1 assignment by TCRdb is unverifiable without DNA. The length of the CDR3 is 16 residues. Germline-derived CDR1 and CDR2 are SGHKS and YYEKEE (reference sequence). CDR3 protein: CASSSTRGTANTEAFF.

This chain joins TRBV6-5 and TRBJ1-2. CDR1 and CDR2 from the germline V gene are MNHEY and SVGAGI. This CDR3 spans 16 amino acids. The CDR3 reads CASSYSLGRSSYGYTF.

The chain couples TRBV6-1 to TRBJ1-2; TCRdb names TRBD1, which stays unverified in the absence of DNA. This CDR3 spans 15 amino acids. Germline V gene data show CDR1 as MNHNS and CDR2 as SASEGT. The CDR3 reads CASRPGQVRGYGYTF.

The chain uses TRBV18 and TRBJ2-2; TCRdb picks TRBD2, but there is no DNA to check that call. Germline V CDR1 and CDR2: KGHSH, LQKENI. This CDR3 is built from 15 residues. The CDR3 sequence: CASSFGLAGTGELFF.

The chain is built from TRBV14 and TRBJ2-5; TCRdb's assignment of TRBD2 cannot be checked, as there is no DNA. Germline values: CDR1 SGHDN, CDR2 FVKESK. The CDR3 sequence is 17 residues long. CDR3 loop: CASSQGLAGRNQETQYF.

The chain combines TRBV2 with TRBJ1-2. From germline, CDR1 is SNHLY and CDR2 FYNNEI. The CDR3 runs to 14 residues. CDR3 region: CASRGDGYNYGYTF.

The J gene is TRBJ2-7, the V gene TRBV30; TCRdb designates TRBD1, a call that cannot be tested without DNA. CDR1 and CDR2 from the germline V gene are GTSNPN and SVGIG (reference sequence). This CDR3 region has 16 residues. The CDR3 is CAWSGRDREETYEQYF. Looking up the rest from reference TRBV30 and TRBJ2-7 gives the full variable domain: SQTIHQWPATLVQPVGSPLSLECTVEGTSNPNLYWYRQAAGRGLQLLFYSVGIGQISSEVPQNLSASRPQDRQFILSSKKLLLSDSGFYLCAWSGRDREETYEQYFGPGTRLTVT.

The genes are TRBV29-1 and TRBJ2-3; the TCRdb call, TRBD1, lacks DNA for checking. Germline CDR1 is SQVTM and CDR2 is ANQGSEA. The CDR3 is 11 amino acids. The CDR3 sequence: CSTGSTDTQYF.

The CDR3 is CASSLTVTQGQGTQYF. The chain recombines TRBV5-8 with TRBJ2-5; TCRdb indicates TRBD1, and absent DNA this call remains unverified. Germline assignment: CDR1 SGHTS and CDR2 YDEGEE. This CDR3 contains 16 residues. The full variable domain, in which reference TRBV5-8 and TRBJ2-5 provide the parts outside the CDR3, is EAGVTQSPTHLIKTRGQQATLRCSPISGHTSVYWYQQALGLGLQFLLWYDEGEERNRGNFPPRFSGRQFPNYSSELNVNALELEDSALYLCASSLTVTQGQGTQYFGPGTRLLVL.

The chain uses TRBV5-1 and TRBJ2-3; the D call of TRBD2 rests on TCRdb alone, since no DNA is present to check it. The CDR3 has 17 amino acids. Germline V gene lookup returns CDR1 SGHRS and CDR2 YFSETQ. The CDR3 reads CASSLTSGGAGADTQYF.

This chain uses TRBV10-3 with TRBJ1-2. Germline CDR1 reads ENHRY; CDR2 reads SYGVKD. The CDR3 loop spans 14 amino acids. This CDR3 is CAISESTANYGYTF.

The V call is TRBV12-3 or TRBV12-4, the J call TRBJ2-6; the TRBD1 assignment by TCRdb is unverifiable without DNA. There are 15 residues in the CDR3. The CDR3: CASSPWGSGANVLTF.

V gene TRBV6-5 combines with J gene TRBJ2-5. Looked up from germline, CDR1 is MNHEY and CDR2 is SVGAGI. The CDR3 totals 16 residues. CDR3 protein: CASSYGVQGNQETQYF.

J is TRBJ2-1 and V is TRBV4-2; there is no DNA to check the TCRdb D call of TRBD1. The CDR3 extends over 15 amino acids. CDR1 is LGHNA and CDR2 is YNFKEQ in the germline V gene. CDR3 amino acids: CASSQVQGAGNEQFF.

The V and J genes are TRBV28 and TRBJ1-2; TCRdb's assignment of TRBD1 cannot be checked, as there is no DNA. The CDR3 extends over 13 amino acids. Per the germline V gene, CDR1 is MDHEN and CDR2 is SYDVKM. The CDR3 here is CASSRGQYYGYTF.